This T cell receptor (beta chain) was observed in a study of T cell responses to AZD1222 COVID-19 vaccine. Assay used: immunoSEQ multiplex PCR; TCRdb lists only in-frame clones, some missing. The sample has 150,000 to 200,000 clones; about 90% are singletons. General study points: In a largely white British group with more females than males, clonal diversity was possibly underestimated.

As concerns this clone: Its antigen remains unidentified.

The V gene's germline CDR1 is MGHRA and CDR2 YSYEKL. The CDR3 sequence is 12 residues long. Trimming cost V 5 bases and J 11 bases; bases outside gene matches: 8. The material was peripheral blood, obtained 28 days after the second AZD1222 dose. The chain employs TRBV4-1 and TRBJ1-1, with 7 bases aligning to TRBD1. The sequence derives from an adult who received the AZD1222 COVID-19 vaccine. For the CDR3, the DNA is TGCGCCAGCAGCTGGACAGGAAGGGAGGCTTTCTTT. Its translation is CASSWTGREAFF.